This T cell receptor (beta chain) was recorded in a study of vaccination effects on CD4 cells after COVID-19. Study details: Post-vaccine specimens arrived a median 72 days past the second dose. General study points: Late post-vaccination, clones induced by infection and those induced by vaccine underwent marked clonal contraction.

V lost 6 bases, J lost 7 bases, and 14 bases stayed unmatched. CDR1 is MNHEY and CDR2 is SMNVEV in the germline V gene (reference sequence). The length of the CDR3 is 16 residues. Prior to sequencing, the ViraFEST assay stimulated PBMC with viral peptide pools, which expanded the antigen-specific CD4+ T cells. Culture proceeded for 10 days, and CD4+ T cells were then isolated. Each participant was administered two doses of either the BNT162b2 or the mRNA-1273 vaccine. Previously uninfected by SARS-CoV-2, the vaccine recipients also showed negative nucleocapsid antibodies. Half-medium replacement with IL-2 medium occurred on days 3 and 7. A remark on this clone: Its antigen is not known.

Produced via immunoSEQ multiplex PCR; TCRdb's table is partial and in-frame only. The data show over 25,000 clones, just under 75% seen once. V gene TRBV27 combines with J gene TRBJ2-7, with 11 bases aligning to TRBD2. This clonotype was obtained from a human donor who received a COVID-19 vaccine. The input for sequencing was CD4+ T cells from PBMCs cultured with HCoV-229E spike peptides, taken after COVID-19 vaccination. DNA for the CDR3: TGTGCCAGCAGCCAACAGTCTAGCGGGGGGATAGGAGAGCAGTACTTC. Translating it yields CASSQQSSGGIGEQYF.